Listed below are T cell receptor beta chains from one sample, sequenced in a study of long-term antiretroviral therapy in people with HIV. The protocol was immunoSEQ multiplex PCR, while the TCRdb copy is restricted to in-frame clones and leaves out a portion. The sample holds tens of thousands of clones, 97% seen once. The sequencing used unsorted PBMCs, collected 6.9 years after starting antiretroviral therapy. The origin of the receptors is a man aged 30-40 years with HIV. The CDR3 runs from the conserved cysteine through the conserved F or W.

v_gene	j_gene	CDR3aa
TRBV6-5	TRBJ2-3	CASSYEPGFSTDTQYF
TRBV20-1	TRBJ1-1	CSATGTGEAFF
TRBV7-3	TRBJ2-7	CASSLSGGEQYF
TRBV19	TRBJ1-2	CASSPDRVKGYTF
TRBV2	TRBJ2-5	CASSEWSGLQETQYF
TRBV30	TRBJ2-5	CAWSRTGPETQYF
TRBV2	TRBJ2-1	CATRAKLAENNEQFF
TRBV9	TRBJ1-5	CASSAGTGNNQPQHF
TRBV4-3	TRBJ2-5	CASSQDSGGVAQYF
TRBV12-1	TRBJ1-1	CASSFPAIGEIGGNTEAFF
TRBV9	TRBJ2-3	CASSVAGAGRGLKGDTQYF
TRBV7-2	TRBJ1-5	CASSLVKGLGQPQHF
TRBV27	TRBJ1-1	CASSLSESGTEAFF
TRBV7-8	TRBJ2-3	CASSLGGPSGRGGTQYF
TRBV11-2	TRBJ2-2	CASSLPTGELFF
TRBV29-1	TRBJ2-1	CSVPWPSGYNEQFF
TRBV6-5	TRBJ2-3	CASTGGRRFDTQYF
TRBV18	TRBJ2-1	CASSRAGVNEQFF
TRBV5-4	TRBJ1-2	CASSDPGRGYTF
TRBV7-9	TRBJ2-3	CASSWTLTGTGRGTDTQYF
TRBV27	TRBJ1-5	CASKRGNQPQHF
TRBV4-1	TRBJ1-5	CASSQDMTGRQPQHF
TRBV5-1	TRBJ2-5	CASSLYRRRQQETQYF